This T cell receptor (beta chain) emerged from a study of T-cell memory formation after mild COVID-19. Trimming pared 3 bases from V and 6 bases from J, leaving 1 base between. CDR3 length: 11 amino acids. Germline V gives CDR1 KGHDR, CDR2 SFDVKD. TCRdb re-called the 5' RACE reads through MiXCR, storing one row per CDR3 protein. The data show about 270,000 distinct CDR3 sequences, around 17% seen once. Comments on this clonotype: What it recognizes is unknown.

The study's findings and limits: Researchers could not confirm that second-wave clones peaking on day 37 targeted SARS-CoV-2.

The sequence derives from a man aged 18 to 29 who had mild COVID-19 (a few samples of this study predate the infection). Cell type and time point are not known. Material: PBMCs or a T cell subset sorted from them (not recorded which). V gene TRBV24-1 combines with J gene TRBJ2-2; D call uncertain. CDR3 loop: CATSDAGELFF. Here the CDR3 DNA reads TGTGCCACCAGTGATGCCGGGGAGCTGTTTTTT.